Listed below are T cell receptor beta chains from one sample, sequenced in a study of identical twins. MiXCR, applied by TCRdb to the 5' RACE reads, yields one record per CDR3 protein. Of about 570,000 distinct CDR3 sequences detected, more than 9% appear once; the ten largest clones hold around 3.1%. The sample was also linked to a second study, of yellow fever vaccine responses in identical twins.

Specimen: PBMCs. The source is a woman aged 18-35 years in good health. Both conserved end residues are part of each CDR3. The D gene is left open where the match is weak. The size field is filled for only some rows; it gives once, few, many or a size class.

size,J,length,V,D,DNA,CDR3
many,TRBJ2-3,17,TRBV4-3,NA,TGCGCCAGCAGCCAAGGGGATACTAGCCGTCATAGGGATACGCAGTATTTT,CASSQGDTSRHRDTQYF
few,TRBJ2-5,12,TRBV20-1,NA,TGCAGTGCTAGAGAGGGGGTAGAGACCCAGTACTTC,CSAREGVETQYF
NA,TRBJ1-1,11,TRBV28,NA,TGTGCCAGCAGTTTCAGCCTGGAAGCTTTCTTT,CASSFSLEAFF
few,TRBJ2-5,14,TRBV18,TRBD2,TGTGCCAGCTCACCACCGGGACTAGCGGGGTCACAGGACTTC,CASSPPGLAGSQDF
NA,TRBJ2-1,12,TRBV30,NA,TGTGCCTGGAGCTACCTAATGAATGAGCAGTTCTTC,CAWSYLMNEQFF
NA,TRBJ2-7,14,TRBV12-3/TRBV12-4,TRBD2,TGTGCCAGCAGCGAGACAGCGGGGGTGTACGAGCAGTACTTC,CASSETAGVYEQYF
NA,TRBJ2-7,18,TRBV13,NA,TGTGCCAGCTGCCTCGAACCGAACTTAATGACTAGTTCCTACGAGCAGTACTTC,CASCLEPNLMTSSYEQYF
many,TRBJ2-7,15,TRBV12-3/TRBV12-4,TRBD1,TGTGCCAGCAGTAACCGGGACAGGGACTCCTACGAGCAGTACTTC,CASSNRDRDSYEQYF
many,TRBJ1-5,16,TRBV10-3,TRBD1,TGTGCCATCAGTGAGAAGGGGGCGGGTAGCAATCAGCCCCAGCATTTT,CAISEKGAGSNQPQHF
NA,TRBJ1-3,16,TRBV14,NA,TGTGCCAGCAGCCAAGATCTCACAGGGTATGGAAACACCATATATTTT,CASSQDLTGYGNTIYF
few,TRBJ2-3,15,TRBV5-6,NA,TGTGCCAGCAGCCTACATGGGGGCGCGACAGATACGCAGTATTTT,CASSLHGGATDTQYF
many,TRBJ2-1,15,TRBV5-6,NA,TGTGCCAGCAGCTTGGCGGTTAGCTCCTACAATGAGCAGTTCTTC,CASSLAVSSYNEQFF
NA,TRBJ2-1,17,TRBV20-1,TRBD2,TGCAGTGCTAGAGATCTTGTGACTAGCGGTGGTAGGGATGAGCAGTTCTTC,CSARDLVTSGGRDEQFF
many,TRBJ2-2,16,TRBV15,NA,TGTGCCACCAGCCCACGACTAACAGGAGCCACCGGGGAGCTGTTTTTT,CATSPRLTGATGELFF
few,TRBJ2-3,14,TRBV6-1,NA,TGTGCCAGCAGTCCGGACCACAGCACAGATACGCAGTATTTT,CASSPDHSTDTQYF
many,TRBJ2-1,13,TRBV5-1,NA,TGCGCCAGCAGCTCTGACAGAAACAATGAGCAGTTCTTC,CASSSDRNNEQFF
few,TRBJ2-7,17,TRBV7-9,TRBD1,TGTGCCAGCAGCCCAAGGGGGCCCGGGACAGGGGGCGACGAGCAGTACTTC,CASSPRGPGTGGDEQYF
NA,TRBJ2-7,14,TRBV6-1,NA,TGTGCCAGCAGACTTAGGGGGAACGACGGACGGCAGTACTTC,CASRLRGNDGRQYF
NA,TRBJ2-4,15,TRBV9,NA,TGTGCCAGCAGCGCCATCGGTCTCAGCCAAAACATTCAGTACTTC,CASSAIGLSQNIQYF
NA,TRBJ2-7,16,TRBV18,TRBD1,TGTGCCAGCTCACAAAGGACAGGAGGTGGGCCGGGCGAGCAGTACTTC,CASSQRTGGGPGEQYF
many,TRBJ2-5,15,TRBV15,TRBD1,TGTGCCACCAGCGGCCAGACAGGGAGCCAAGAGACCCAGTACTTC,CATSGQTGSQETQYF
few,TRBJ2-7,12,TRBV20-1,TRBD1,TGCAGTGCGGGACAGGATTCCTACGAGCAGTACTTC,CSAGQDSYEQYF
NA,TRBJ2-1,15,TRBV24-1,TRBD1,TGTGCCACCAGTGACCCCGAGGACAGGGGCAATGAGCAGTTCTTC,CATSDPEDRGNEQFF
many,TRBJ1-5,13,TRBV12-3/TRBV12-4,NA,TGTGCCAGCACAGAAACTAAGGGTCAGCCCCAGCATTTT,CASTETKGQPQHF
few,TRBJ2-1,15,TRBV13,TRBD2,TGTGCCAGCAGCCCGAGGAGCGGGAGCTACAATGAGCAGTTCTTC,CASSPRSGSYNEQFF
few,TRBJ2-7,14,TRBV3-1,TRBD1,TGTGCCAGCAGCCTCTCTGGGACAGACTACGAGCAGTACTTC,CASSLSGTDYEQYF
many,TRBJ2-1,16,TRBV7-9,NA,TGTGCCAGCAGCTTAGACGGGTACGACTCCTACAATGAGCAGTTCTTC,CASSLDGYDSYNEQFF
NA,TRBJ1-2,14,TRBV12-3/TRBV12-4,NA,TGTGCCAGCAGTTTATGGGGTACGGATAAGGGCTACACCTTC,CASSLWGTDKGYTF
NA,TRBJ2-5,16,TRBV5-1,TRBD2,TGCGCCAGCAGCTTGGAAGGTAGCGGGGGACAAGAGACCCAGTACTTC,CASSLEGSGGQETQYF
NA,TRBJ2-5,14,TRBV7-8,TRBD1,TGTGCCAGCAGGATAACAGGGGTCACAGAGACCCAGTACTTC,CASRITGVTETQYF
many,TRBJ2-1,12,TRBV3-1,NA,TGTGCCAGCAGCTTCCTCAACAATGAGCAGTTCTTC,CASSFLNNEQFF
many,TRBJ2-3,15,TRBV12-3/TRBV12-4,NA,TGTGCCAGCAGCCTTCAGGGGACTAGCACAGATACGCAGTATTTT,CASSLQGTSTDTQYF
NA,TRBJ2-5,11,TRBV2,NA,TGTGCCAGCAGTGCTTGGGGGGCCCAGTACTTC,CASSAWGAQYF
NA,TRBJ2-1,11,TRBV20-1,NA,TGCAGTTTGGTCGCCTACAATGAGCAGTTCTTC,CSLVAYNEQFF
few,TRBJ2-7,12,TRBV28,NA,TGTGCCAGCAGGCTGGGATCCTACGAGCAGTACTTC,CASRLGSYEQYF
NA,TRBJ2-7,16,TRBV6-2/TRBV6-3,TRBD1,TGTGCCAGCAGTGGGGACAGGGAAAAAGGCTCCTACGAGCAGTACTTC,CASSGDREKGSYEQYF
many,TRBJ2-7,14,TRBV9,NA,TGTGCCAGCAGCGTAGGTCCGGGCAACTACGAGCAGTACTTC,CASSVGPGNYEQYF